Listed below are T cell receptor beta chains from one sample, sequenced in a study of early T cells in non-severe SARS-CoV-2 infection. TCRdb re-analysed the 5' RACE reads in MiXCR, keeping a single row per CDR3 protein. The sample has fewer than 100,000 distinct CDR3 sequences, roughly 12% seen once. Sequencing was performed on whole blood. These receptors all stem from an adult who was a healthcare worker with PCR-confirmed SARS-CoV-2 infection or an uninfected control (not recorded which). CDR3s leave out the opening cysteine and the closing phenylalanine or tryptophan.

v_gene,len,CDR3aa
TRBV28,15,ASSLSGLAGKGDEQF
TRBV28,12,ASSLVAGNLGAF
TRBV29-1,14,SPPALAGTVRETQY
TRBV3-1,11,ASSPTGGREQY
TRBV28,15,ASSLRFGGPSTDTQY
TRBV6-5,11,ASSQQENTEAF
TRBV11-2,15,ASSSYGTGENTGELF
TRBV10-3,11,AIAWDSKNIQY
TRBV28,12,ASRLQGYRHEQF
TRBV5-4,13,ASSSPPMPRNEQY
TRBV10-3,10,AISDAFNEQF
TRBV29-1,13,SVEVPIKANYGYT
TRBV6-2/TRBV6-3,13,ASSYAVGQQETQY
TRBV28,11,ASRPGQGRGLF
TRBV5-1,14,ASSLAAVNSENTIY
TRBV24-1,15,ATSDHRGNPLNQPQH
TRBV5-1,12,ASSLAEGDPEAF
TRBV5-1,12,ASSVDGSAYEQY
TRBV7-9,13,ASSPWDRQNEKLF
TRBV6-6,17,ASSYGQKNTYNSNQPQH
TRBV30,13,AWNSRPKQRDTQY
TRBV28,15,ASSPSGASANSDTQY
TRBV6-6,13,ASSYSMTGSTEAF
TRBV6-5,11,ASSLFSTDTQY
TRBV18,9,ASSSQDGYT
TRBV5-6,9,ASSLSGREF
TRBV4-1,13,ASSVRWTSGYEQY
TRBV7-3,12,ASARGQGTGELF
TRBV19,13,ASSMEGYSNQPQH
TRBV18,11,ASSPREVHEQY
TRBV5-1,13,ASSPGGEAYNEQF
TRBV12-3/TRBV12-4,10,ASSRKGTEAF
TRBV18,12,ASSSTGQGYEQY
TRBV20-1,13,SATGQGNVPDTQY
TRBV20-1,17,SALATGRKSGGGRWTQY
TRBV7-6,13,ASSSRQGAKDEAF
TRBV6-5,12,ASRTRADNNEQF
TRBV12-2,14,ASRRGRQGPHQPQH
TRBV28,13,ASSQQGPNTGELF
TRBV27,10,ASSPDSGRTF
TRBV4-1,15,ASSQDWSRGANQPQH
TRBV5-1,13,ASSLTPGQGEEQY
TRBV7-2,13,ASSLEIARGGEQF
TRBV3-1,13,ASSPGGTLTYEQY
TRBV6-6,10,ASGGWVNEQF
TRBV10-3,12,AISSRGRDEKLF
TRBV7-9,13,ASSLGVSGNQPQH
TRBV5-1,12,ASSSGQRVDIQY
TRBV3-1,12,ASSQDRENQPQH
TRBV12-3/TRBV12-4,13,ASSLGSGPKNIQY
TRBV7-2,11,ASSFNRGNEQF
TRBV28,12,ASTTLAGGYEQY
TRBV28,10,ASSFEARAYW
TRBV7-9,10,ASRGVVNEQF
TRBV7-9,15,ASSLLTSGEATGELF
TRBV24-1,12,ATSDSGREAEAF
TRBV29-1,10,SVLGGGTEAF
TRBV4-2,10,ASSQDLDRCV
TRBV20-1,11,SATTHLYYEQY